What follows are 27 T cell receptor beta chains derived from one specimen sequenced in a study of CD8+CD57+ T cells in acquired aplastic anemia. Genomic DNA provided the template from which TCR beta VDJ and CDR3 profiles were obtained. Each CDR3 protein gets one entry after TCRdb re-called the reads with MiXCR. The table has approximately 81,000 distinct CDR3 sequences, 40% to 50% seen once. What was sequenced was sorted CD4+, CD8+, or CD8+CD57+ T cells (not recorded which) from PBMCs. Receptors were obtained from a human donor in good health, serving as a control.

CDR3 coding DNA: TGCAGTGCTAGAGACGGCCGGCACCAGCCCCAGCATTTT. Encoded protein: CSARDGRHQPQHF. The V gene is TRBV20-1, the J gene TRBJ1-5; D ambiguous. Germline assignment: CDR1 DFQATT and CDR2 SNEGSKA (reference sequence). The germline V and J ends were trimmed by 0 bases and 7 bases, with 10 bases remaining between them. The CDR3 loop spans 13 amino acids.

This chain joins TRBV20-1 and TRBJ2-1; 7 bases align to TRBD2. CDR1 DFQATT and CDR2 SNEGSKA come from the germline V gene (reference sequence). This CDR3 has 15 amino acids. Unmatched junction bases numbered 8, after V lost 4 bases and J lost 2 bases. This chain's CDR3 is CSAILLADTYNEQFF. In DNA, the CDR3 is TGCAGTGCTATACTGCTAGCGGACACCTACAATGAGCAGTTCTTC.

This clonotype was found a few times. The chain employs TRBV2 and TRBJ2-3; TRBD1 might be the D (6 bases). The V gene's germline CDR1 is SNHLY and CDR2 FYNNEI. V gave up 6 bases and J gave up 5 bases, with 9 bases separating them. The CDR3 is 12 amino acids. The CDR3 region is CASRGAGDTQYF. In DNA form, the CDR3 reads TGTGCCAGCAGGGGGGCAGGAGATACGCAGTATTTT.

This clonotype was seen a handful of times. V gene TRBV29-1 combines with J gene TRBJ2-3; 7 positions match TRBD2. The CDR3 has 13 residues. Per the germline V gene, CDR1 is SQVTM and CDR2 is ANQGSEA. J was trimmed by 8 bases and V by 6 bases; bases with no gene match: 11. CDR3 nucleotide sequence: TGCAGCGTCGCCTTGCGGCTAGCGGTTACGCAGTATTTT. It encodes CSVALRLAVTQYF.

Here the CDR3 DNA reads TGCGCCAGCAGCCAAGACGCGGGACAGAGGCTGTTTTTT. Its protein product is CASSQDAGQRLFF. The chain links TRBV4-3 to TRBJ1-4; 7 bases line up with TRBD1. Germline CDR1 reads LGHNA; CDR2 reads YSLEER. V lost 0 bases to trimming and J lost 14 bases; unmatched junction nucleotides: 6. The CDR3 has 13 residues.

The rearrangement links TRBV2 to TRBJ2-3; unclear D gene. Germline CDR1 SNHLY, CDR2 FYNNEI. This CDR3 is built from 14 residues. V lost 6 bases, J lost 0 bases, and 10 bases lay in between. The DNA for the CDR3 is TGTGCCAGCAGACAGTCGATTAGCACAGATACGCAGTATTTT. This encodes CASRQSISTDTQYF.

A few counts support this clonotype. V is TRBV11-1 and J is TRBJ2-1; possible D gene TRBD2, 5 bases. Germline CDR1 is SGHAT and CDR2 is FQDESV (reference sequence). The V end was cut by 5 bases, the J end by 7 bases, with 18 bases between. This CDR3 has 15 residues. The CDR3, as DNA: TGTGCCAGCAGCCGCCGCAAGTGGGAGCAAAATGAGCAGTTCTTC. It is translated as CASSRRKWEQNEQFF.

This sequence joins TRBV20-1 and TRBJ2-5; D is undetermined. Germline-derived CDR1 and CDR2 are DFQATT and SNEGSKA (reference sequence). The CDR3 is 10 amino acids. For the CDR3, the DNA is TGCAATGCCGCCGGTGAGACCCAGTACTTC. Translated, it gives CNAAGETQYF.

There are many counts of this clonotype. The chain joins TRBV11-2 to TRBJ2-7, with 10 bases that match TRBD2. CDR3 length: 16 amino acids. With 6 bases clipped from V and 1 base from J, the junction kept 9 bases outside the gene matches. Germline CDR1 is SGHAT and CDR2 is FQNNGV. The CDR3 DNA reads TGTGCCAGCAGTGTTACTAGCGGGATACGTTCCTACGAGCAGTACTTC. This sequence encodes CASSVTSGIRSYEQYF.

Concerning this clonotype itself: A read error may be the cause here, since a much bigger clone is one base away. The V call is TRBV11-2, the J call TRBJ2-7; no clear D. CDR3 length: 11 residues. Germline assignment: CDR1 SGHAT and CDR2 FQNNGV. The V gene lost 5 bases and the J gene lost 6 bases, with 8 bases spanning the gap. DNA of the CDR3: TGTGCCAGCAGCCCCCCTGTCGAGCAGTACTTC. Its protein product is CASSPPVEQYF.

This clonotype appeared a few times. V is TRBV27 and J is TRBJ1-5; D not resolved. Looked up from germline, CDR1 is MNHEY and CDR2 is SMNVEV (reference sequence). Trimming took 2 bases from V and 7 from J, leaving 15 bases between them. This CDR3 spans 15 amino acids. The CDR3 nucleotides are TGTGCCAGCAGTTTAAACGCCGGGCCAAGGCAGCCCCAGCATTTT. It codes for CASSLNAGPRQPQHF.

Worth noting for this clonotype: A much larger clonotype is one base distant, so this may be a read error. The chain is built from TRBV12-3 or TRBV12-4 and TRBJ1-3; D remains unclear. V was trimmed by 5 bases and J by 8 bases, leaving 13 bases between them. This CDR3 region has 13 residues. CDR3 DNA sequence: TGTGCCAGCAGTCTGAGCATGCCGGACACCATATATTTT. Amino acid sequence: CASSLSMPDTIYF.

The chain combines TRBV18 with TRBJ2-5; TRBD2 matches at 9 bases. Per germline, CDR1 KGHSH and CDR2 LQKENI. The CDR3 totals 16 residues. The V and J ends lost 1 base and 3 bases, in that order; junction bases with no gene match: 6. CDR3 DNA sequence: TGTGCCAGCTCACCACTGCGGCTAGCGGGGAAAGAGACCCAGTACTTC. Amino acid sequence: CASSPLRLAGKETQYF. Using reference TRBV18 and TRBJ2-5 for the parts outside the CDR3, the full variable domain is NAGVMQNPRHLVRRRGQEARLRCSPMKGHSHVYWYRQLPEEGLKFMVYLQKENIIDESGMPKERFSAEFPKEGPSILRIQQVVRGDSAAYFCASSPLRLAGKETQYFGPGTRLLVL.

A single count supports this clonotype. This chain joins TRBV5-1 and TRBJ2-3, with TRBD2 identical over 8 bases. The CDR3 sequence is 16 residues long. CDR1 is SGHRS, CDR2 YFSETQ, per germline. The J segment lost 1 base and the V segment lost 2 bases, leaving 6 bases of the junction unmatched. In nucleotides, the CDR3 is TGCGCCAGCAGCTTCACGGGGGGGCAGCGCACAGATACGCAGTATTTT. This sequence encodes CASSFTGGQRTDTQYF.

This clonotype occurred a few times. The chain has TRBV9 and TRBJ2-7; 14 bases map to TRBD2. The CDR3 totals 15 residues. Germline trimming cut 3 bases from V and 1 base from J; bases unmatched to any gene: 0. The germline CDR1 and CDR2 sequences are SGDLS and YYNGEE. The CDR3 loop reads CASSGLAGGSYEQYF. Written as DNA, the CDR3 is TGTGCCAGCAGCGGACTAGCGGGAGGGTCCTACGAGCAGTACTTC.

The rearrangement links TRBV20-1 to TRBJ1-2; D remains unclear. The germline gives CDR1 DFQATT, CDR2 SNEGSKA (reference sequence). The V and J ends lost 4 bases and 5 bases respectively, with 11 bases between them. The CDR3 totals 12 residues. In DNA form, the CDR3 reads TGCAGTGCTACCCTTGGTGGGTATGGCTACACCTTC. Its translation: CSATLGGYGYTF.

The rearrangement links TRBV4-1 to TRBJ2-7, with 8 bases lining up with TRBD2. Germline loops: CDR1 MGHRA, CDR2 YSYEKL. V lost 5 bases and J lost 3; bases outside the gene matches: 6. The CDR3 length is 14 residues. DNA for the CDR3: TGCGCCAGCAGCTCCAGCGGGGGAGGCTACGAGCAGTACTTC. Amino acid sequence: CASSSSGGGYEQYF.

This clonotype was seen repeatedly, ten times or more. The chain is built from TRBV12-3 or TRBV12-4 and TRBJ2-7, with D unclear. The CDR3 length is 12 residues. Between the trimmed V and J ends, which lost 3 bases and 4 bases, there was a span of 7 bases. The CDR3 spells CASSFAKYEQYF. The CDR3 DNA follows: TGTGCCAGCAGTTTTGCCAAATACGAGCAGTACTTC.

The chain joins TRBV25-1 to TRBJ1-4; TRBD1 is a possible D gene (6 bases). V lost 2 bases and J lost 8, with 12 bases in between. The germline CDR1 and CDR2 sequences are MGHDK and SYGVNS. This CDR3 region has 14 residues. CDR3 protein: CASSEPTGGEKLFF. DNA of the CDR3: TGTGCCAGCAGTGAACCCACCGGGGGCGAAAAACTGTTTTTT.

The rearrangement links TRBV6-1 to TRBJ2-1; TRBD2 matches 10 bases. J was trimmed by 7 bases and V by 8 bases; bases with no gene match: 11. The CDR3 runs 15 residues. The germline V gene has CDR1 MNHNS and CDR2 SASEGT. This chain's CDR3 is CASCQSGGAVNEQFF. CDR3 coding DNA: TGTGCCAGCTGCCAAAGCGGGGGGGCGGTTAATGAGCAGTTCTTC.

This clonotype has a count of ten or more. The chain has TRBV10-3 and TRBJ1-2, with D uncertain. Trimming shortened V by 6 bases and J by 1 base, and 6 bases separated the two germline ends. From germline, CDR1 is ENHRY and CDR2 SYGVKD. There are 12 residues in the CDR3. In DNA form, the CDR3 reads TGTGCCATCAGCGAAGATAACTATGGCTACACCTTC. This sequence encodes CAISEDNYGYTF.

V gene TRBV6-1 combines with J gene TRBJ2-7; 8 bases fit TRBD1. This CDR3 comprises 12 residues. In germline, CDR1 is MNHNS, CDR2 SASEGT. V lost 6 bases, J lost 6 bases, and 4 bases stayed unmatched. In DNA form, the CDR3 reads TGTGCCAGCAGGACAGGGGTAACCGAGCAGTACTTC. Protein sequence: CASRTGVTEQYF.

This clonotype was counted at least ten times. The chain has TRBV10-1 and TRBJ2-7; D call uncertain. CDR1 WNHNN and CDR2 SYGVQD come from the germline V gene (reference sequence). V was trimmed by 2 bases and J by 0 bases, leaving 8 bases between them. The CDR3 contains 14 residues. CDR3 residues: CASSEGRNSYEQYF. The CDR3 DNA follows: TGCGCCAGCAGTGAGGGCAGAAACTCCTACGAGCAGTACTTC.

With regard to this clonotype: One end of the junction does not line up with germline, which may come from a read error. V is TRBV15 and J is TRBJ2-7; 12 bases line up with TRBD2. Germline lookup yields CDR1 LNHNV and CDR2 YYDKDF (reference sequence). The length of the CDR3 is 16 residues. The CDR3 bases are TGTGCCATCAGTCCTAGCGGGGGGGTTTTATCCTGCGAGCAGTACTTC. It translates to CAISPSGGVLSCEQYF.

Regarding this clonotype: The germline gene is not matched at one end of the junction; a read error may be the cause. The gene calls are TRBV12-3 or TRBV12-4 and TRBJ2-1; maybe TRBD2 (6 bases). The CDR3 runs 15 residues. The CDR3 region has the DNA TGTGCCAGCAGTTTAATTCGCGGGGAGTACAATGGGCAGTTCTTC. This codes for CASSLIRGEYNGQFF.

For this clonotype: The CDR3 does not end in the conserved phenylalanine or tryptophan, so this is likely a read error. The J gene is TRBJ2-7, the V gene TRBV27; D is ambiguous. Germline V gives CDR1 MNHEY, CDR2 SMNVEV (reference sequence). V dropped 3 bases and J dropped 1 base, with 10 bases sitting between them. The CDR3 sequence is 14 residues long. CDR3 protein: CASSFATGSYEQYS. CDR3 DNA sequence: TGTGCCAGCAGTTTCGCCACGGGTTCCTACGAGCAGTACTCC.

This rearrangement joins TRBV24-1 to TRBJ2-5, with 7 bases that match TRBD1. Germline CDR1 and CDR2: KGHDR and SFDVKD. CDR3 length: 13 residues. The V gene end was trimmed by 7 bases and the J gene end by 6 bases; junction bases not matched to a gene: 7. The CDR3 DNA follows: TGTGCCACCAGCCCAGACAGGGAAAAGACCCAGTACTTC. Amino acid sequence: CATSPDREKTQYF.